A single sample gave rise to the 18 T cell receptor beta chains below, sequenced in a study of T-cell memory formation after mild COVID-19. TCRdb ran MiXCR on the 5' RACE reads and lists one entry per CDR3 protein. In the table there are some 150,000 distinct CDR3 sequences, 14% of which are singletons. Sequences were obtained from PBMCs or a T cell subset sorted from them (not recorded which). The receptors here all came from an adult woman who had mild COVID-19 (a few samples of this study predate the infection). Cell type and time point are not known.

In this sample, this clonotype turned up a few times. The V call is TRBV4-2, the J call TRBJ2-7; 9 bases align to TRBD2. Germline CDR1 and CDR2: LGHNA and YNFKEQ. The CDR3 extends over 17 amino acids. The junction had 9 bases not matched to a gene; V was cut back by 0 bases and J by 3 bases. The CDR3 here is CASSQDLSGGNFYEQYF. In nucleotides, the CDR3 is TGTGCCAGCAGCCAAGACCTTAGCGGGGGCAACTTCTACGAGCAGTACTTC.

Ten or more counts support this clonotype. This chain joins TRBV12-3 or TRBV12-4 and TRBJ2-6, with D uncertain. CDR3 length equals 16 residues. Trimming took 4 bases from V and 4 from J, leaving 14 bases between them. The CDR3 sequence: CASSSESGTGANVLTF. CDR3 coding DNA: TGTGCCAGCAGTTCCGAGTCCGGTACCGGGGCCAACGTCCTGACTTTC.

V and J are TRBV12-3 or TRBV12-4 and TRBJ2-1; D gene uncertain. V was pared by 8 bases and J by 10 bases, with 24 bases between. This CDR3 region has 15 residues. The CDR3 spells CASLQRSRYLGEQFF. CDR3 nucleotide sequence: TGTGCCAGCCTCCAGAGGTCACGGTATCTGGGGGAGCAGTTCTTC.

This clonotype was counted between two and nine times. This chain links TRBV2 with TRBJ1-2; the D is unclear. Deletions cut 3 bases from V and 5 bases from J, with 16 bases between. The CDR3 has 15 residues. The germline gives CDR1 SNHLY, CDR2 FYNNEI. For the CDR3, the DNA is TGTGCCAGCAGTGACTTAAGGGAGAGGGAGTATGGCTACACCTTC. Protein sequence: CASSDLREREYGYTF.

The chain joins TRBV20-1 to TRBJ2-7; maybe TRBD2 (6 bases). Germline CDR1 DFQATT, CDR2 SNEGSKA (reference sequence). This CDR3 spans 14 amino acids. Trimming took 1 base from V and 2 from J, leaving 12 bases between them. For the CDR3, the DNA is TGCAGTGCTAGAGGCGGGGTAGGCCCCTACGAGCAGTACTTC. Encoded protein: CSARGGVGPYEQYF.

This rearrangement joins TRBV2 to TRBJ2-1; D could derive from TRBD1 or TRBD2 (5 bases each). CDR1 and CDR2 from the germline V gene are SNHLY and FYNNEI. There are 14 residues in the CDR3. Deletions cut 8 bases from V and 10 bases from J, with 21 bases between. CDR3 amino acids: CASGGPNELEEQFF. The CDR3 nucleotides read TGTGCCAGCGGGGGACCGAACGAGCTTGAGGAGCAGTTCTTC.

This clonotype was observed a handful of times. The junction and the germline gene differ at one end; a read error may be behind it. V and J are TRBV7-6 and TRBJ2-7, with 8 bases fitting TRBD2. This CDR3 region has 15 residues. The V gene's germline CDR1 is SGHVS and CDR2 FNYEAQ. The chain's CDR3 is CASSLDEAGEVLQHF. The CDR3 DNA follows: TGTGCCAGCAGCTTAGATGAAGCGGGAGAAGTACTCCAACACTTC.

The chain uses TRBV11-2 and TRBJ1-2; TRBD1 might be the D (5 bases). Germline lookup yields CDR1 SGHAT and CDR2 FQNNGV. The V and J ends lost 3 bases and 5 bases respectively, with 13 bases between them. The CDR3 runs 14 residues. The CDR3 nucleotides are TGTGCCAGCAGCTTCGAACCCAGGGAGTATGGCTACACCTTC. Amino acids: CASSFEPREYGYTF.

This clonotype has more than one count but fewer than ten. This chain links TRBV6-5 with TRBJ2-5, with D tentatively TRBD2 (6 bases). The germline V gene has CDR1 MNHEY and CDR2 SVGAGI. V lost 6 bases and J lost 4, with 15 bases in between. The CDR3 spans 14 residues. The CDR3 DNA sequence: TGTGCCAGCAGCCCGTGGGGGGATTCAGAGACCCAGTACTTC. It is translated as CASSPWGDSETQYF.

V usage is TRBV6-4 and J usage is TRBJ2-7; the D is unclear. Germline assignment: CDR1 MRHNA and CDR2 SNTAGT. The CDR3 covers 13 residues. V was trimmed by 1 base and J by 3 bases, leaving 7 bases between them. CDR3 DNA sequence: TGTGCCAGCAGTGACTGCTGTGTCTACGAGCAGTACTTC. Translation: CASSDCCVYEQYF.

Note on this clonotype: This may stem from a read error, because a much larger clone lies one nucleotide away. The chain recombines TRBV7-9 with TRBJ2-7, with D maybe TRBD1 (6 bases). The CDR3 has 14 residues. Germline V gene lookup returns CDR1 SEHNR and CDR2 FQNEAQ (reference sequence). The CDR3 sequence: CAGRPNGQTYEQYF. The CDR3 DNA sequence: TGTGCCGGCAGGCCAAATGGACAGACCTACGAGCAGTACTTC.

This clonotype was seen a few times. This chain joins TRBV4-1 and TRBJ2-5, with D possibly TRBD1 on 6 matching bases. V was clipped by 5 bases and J by 4 bases, with 17 bases between them. This CDR3 comprises 15 residues. Germline V gene lookup returns CDR1 MGHRA and CDR2 YSYEKL. CDR3 in DNA: TGCGCCAGCAGCTACACAGGGTCCTCGAGAGAGACCCAGTACTTC. Encoded protein: CASSYTGSSRETQYF.

The chain employs TRBV7-6 and TRBJ2-1; TRBD2 matches 7 bases. The CDR3 sequence is 15 residues long. Germline V gene lookup returns CDR1 SGHVS and CDR2 FNYEAQ. The J segment lost 6 bases and the V segment lost 4 bases, leaving 9 bases of the junction unmatched. CDR3 nucleotide sequence: TGTGCCAGCAGCTCGACCGGGACTATAGGCAATGAGCAGTTCTTC. Its protein is CASSSTGTIGNEQFF.

The chain joins TRBV4-2 to TRBJ2-3, with D possibly TRBD2 on 6 matching bases. The V end was cut by 3 bases, the J end by 4 bases, with 14 bases between. The germline gives CDR1 LGHNA, CDR2 YNFKEQ. CDR3 size: 15 residues. The CDR3 loop reads CASSQVATGADTQYF. The CDR3, as DNA: TGTGCCAGCAGCCAGGTCGCCACGGGGGCAGATACGCAGTATTTT.

This clonotype came up a few times. The chain couples TRBV4-3 to TRBJ2-1; the D is unclear. This CDR3 has 15 amino acids. V lost 1 base, J lost 7 bases, and 14 bases lay in between. Germline loops: CDR1 LGHNA, CDR2 YSLEER. The DNA of the CDR3 is TGCGCCAGCAGCCAAGCTATGAGGCTCGGGAATGAGCAGTTCTTC. It yields the protein CASSQAMRLGNEQFF.

This clonotype was observed at least ten times. The CDR3 nucleotides are TGCGCCAGCACACAGGGGGAAGGCGCAGATACGCAGTATTTT. Protein: CASTQGEGADTQYF. The chain couples TRBV5-1 to TRBJ2-3; TRBD1 aligns across 8 bases. J was trimmed by 4 bases and V by 6 bases; bases with no gene match: 7. The CDR3 covers 14 residues. CDR1 and CDR2 from the germline V gene are SGHRS and YFSETQ.

This clonotype appeared many times. V is TRBV5-1 and J is TRBJ2-7; 9 positions match TRBD2. The CDR3 runs to 18 residues. The V segment lost 4 bases and the J segment 1 base; nucleotides outside the gene matches: 15. The germline gives CDR1 SGHRS, CDR2 YFSETQ. CDR3 in DNA: TGCGCCAGCAGCCCCCAGGGAGAGGTAGCGGGAGTATCCTACGAGCAGTACTTC. Protein product: CASSPQGEVAGVSYEQYF.

Ten or more counts support this clonotype. The chain is built from TRBV12-3 or TRBV12-4 and TRBJ2-2; 8 bases agree with TRBD1. With 6 bases clipped from V and 6 bases from J, the junction kept 6 bases outside the gene matches. The CDR3 has 14 residues. The chain's CDR3 is CASSGTGNAGELFF. CDR3 DNA: TGTGCCAGCAGCGGGACAGGCAACGCCGGGGAGCTGTTTTTT.